The 8 T cell receptor beta chains listed next were all sequenced from one sample in a study of long-term antiretroviral therapy in people with HIV. Survey-level immunoSEQ v3.0 assays were run. Sequencing was performed with immunoSEQ multiplex PCR; in TCRdb, only in-frame clones are kept and a portion is missing. The sample contains around 40,000 clones, around 88% of which appear only once. Here the sequenced sample was unsorted PBMCs, taken just before starting antiretroviral therapy. The source of these receptors is a woman aged 18 to 35 with HIV.

This clone has a handful of counts. This chain joins TRBV29-1 and TRBJ1-1; D remains ambiguous. Trimming shortened V by 7 bases and J by 5 bases, and 20 bases separated the two germline ends. This CDR3 region has 14 residues. In germline, CDR1 is SQVTM, CDR2 ANQGSEA. The CDR3 DNA reads as TGCAGCGGCTGGGGAGGAACGAAGGGAACTGAAGCTTTCTTT. The encoded protein is CSGWGGTKGTEAFF.

The chain carries TRBV7-2 and TRBJ1-5; perhaps TRBD1 as D (5 bases). Trimming cost V 1 base and J 3 bases, with 10 bases left between them. Per germline, CDR1 SGHTA and CDR2 FQGNSA. CDR3 length: 15 residues. Here the CDR3 DNA reads TGTGCCAGCAGCTTAGGCCAGGGCCTCAATCAGCCCCAGCATTTT. Translating it yields CASSLGQGLNQPQHF.

This clone was recorded a few times. The chain combines TRBV6-1 with TRBJ2-4, with 7 bases matching TRBD1. Germline lookup yields CDR1 MNHNS and CDR2 SASEGT. Trimming cost V 0 bases and J 7 bases; bases outside gene matches: 6. CDR3 length: 15 residues. The CDR3 DNA is TGTGCCAGCAGTGAAGCAAGGGGGCGATCCAACATTCAGTACTTC. Translation: CASSEARGRSNIQYF.

CDR3 bases: TGCGCCAGCAGCCACAAAGCGGGAGGGAAACACAATGAGCAGTTCTTC. This codes for CASSHKAGGKHNEQFF. The chain recombines TRBV4-3 with TRBJ2-1; TRBD2 aligns across 10 bases. This CDR3 comprises 16 residues. Germline V gives CDR1 LGHNA, CDR2 YSLEER. The trim removed 3 bases at V and 5 bases at J, leaving 7 bases unmatched.

V gene TRBV5-1 combines with J gene TRBJ2-3, with TRBD1 identical over 10 bases. Per germline, CDR1 SGHRS and CDR2 YFSETQ. The trim removed 4 bases at V and 9 bases at J, leaving 11 bases unmatched. The CDR3 sequence is 15 residues long. The CDR3 here is CASSPVPGQGRTQYF. The CDR3 region has the DNA TGCGCCAGCAGCCCTGTCCCGGGACAGGGGCGAACGCAGTATTTT.

V is TRBV28 and J is TRBJ2-5, with 11 bases identical to TRBD2. Per germline, CDR1 MDHEN and CDR2 SYDVKM. The CDR3 has 16 amino acids. V shed 2 bases and J 4 bases; nucleotides not matched to a gene: 6. CDR3 protein: CASSLLTSGAPETQYF. CDR3 sequence (DNA): TGTGCCAGCAGTTTACTGACTAGCGGGGCCCCAGAGACCCAGTACTTC.

The V and J genes are TRBV28 and TRBJ2-5, with 7 bases lining up with TRBD2. The germline V gene has CDR1 MDHEN and CDR2 SYDVKM. The CDR3 length is 13 residues. V gave up 8 bases and J gave up 4 bases; unmatched junction bases: 7. The CDR3 region has the DNA TGTGCCAGCCGCGCCGGGGGGATAGAGACCCAGTACTTC. This encodes CASRAGGIETQYF.

The CDR3 DNA reads TGTGCCAGCAGCGAGGGGACAGGGGCTGGGGAGACCCAGTACTTC. Amino acids: CASSEGTGAGETQYF. V usage is TRBV7-2 and J usage is TRBJ2-5; 10 bases agree with TRBD1. Germline V lookup: CDR1 SGHTA, CDR2 FQGNSA. The CDR3 totals 15 residues. With V trimmed by 5 bases and J by 5 bases, 8 bases remained unmatched. Drawing the rest from reference TRBV7-2 and TRBJ2-5, the complete variable domain is GAGVSQSPSNKVTEKGKDVELRCDPISGHTALYWYRQSLGQGLEFLIYFQGNSAPDKSGLPSDRFSAERTGGSVSTLTIQRTQQEDSAVYLCASSEGTGAGETQYFGPGTRLLVL.